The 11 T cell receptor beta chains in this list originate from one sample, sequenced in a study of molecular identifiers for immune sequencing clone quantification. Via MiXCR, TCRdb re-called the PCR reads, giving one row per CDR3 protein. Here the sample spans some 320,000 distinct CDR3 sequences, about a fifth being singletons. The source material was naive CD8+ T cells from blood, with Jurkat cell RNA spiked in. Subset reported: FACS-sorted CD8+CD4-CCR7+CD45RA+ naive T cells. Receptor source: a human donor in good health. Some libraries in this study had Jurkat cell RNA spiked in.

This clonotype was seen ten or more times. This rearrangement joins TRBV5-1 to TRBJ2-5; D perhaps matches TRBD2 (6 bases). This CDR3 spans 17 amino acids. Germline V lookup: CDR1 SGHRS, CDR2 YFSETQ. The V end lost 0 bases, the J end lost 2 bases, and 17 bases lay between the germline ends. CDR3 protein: CASSLDSRGERQETQYF. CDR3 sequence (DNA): TGCGCCAGCAGCTTGGATAGTCGCGGGGAGAGACAAGAGACCCAGTACTTC.

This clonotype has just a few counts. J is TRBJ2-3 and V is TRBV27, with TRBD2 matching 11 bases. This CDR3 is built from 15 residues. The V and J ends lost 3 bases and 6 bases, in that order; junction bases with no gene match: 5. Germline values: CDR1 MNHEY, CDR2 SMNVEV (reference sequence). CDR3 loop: CASSFLLAGVDTQYF. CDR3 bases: TGTGCCAGCAGTTTTCTACTAGCGGGGGTTGATACGCAGTATTTT.

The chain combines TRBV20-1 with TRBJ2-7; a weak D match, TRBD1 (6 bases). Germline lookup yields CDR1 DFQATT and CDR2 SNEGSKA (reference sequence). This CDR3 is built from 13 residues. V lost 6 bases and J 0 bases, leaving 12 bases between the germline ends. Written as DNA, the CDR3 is TGCAGTGCAAACCGGGACACCTCCTACGAGCAGTACTTC. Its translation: CSANRDTSYEQYF.

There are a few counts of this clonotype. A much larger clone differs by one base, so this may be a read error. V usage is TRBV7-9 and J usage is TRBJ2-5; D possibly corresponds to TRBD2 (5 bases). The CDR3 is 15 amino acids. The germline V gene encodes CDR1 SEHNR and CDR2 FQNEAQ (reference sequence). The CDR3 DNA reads TGTGCCAGCAGCTTAGTCGGAGCTCCGGAGGAGACCCAGTCCTTC. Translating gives CASSLVGAPEETQSF.

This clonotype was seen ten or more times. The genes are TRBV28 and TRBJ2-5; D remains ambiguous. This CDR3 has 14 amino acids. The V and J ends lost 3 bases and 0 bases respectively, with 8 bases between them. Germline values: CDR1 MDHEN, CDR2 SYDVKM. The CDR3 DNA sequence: TGTGCCAGCAGTTTTCCCGACAACCAAGAGACCCAGTACTTC. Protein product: CASSFPDNQETQYF.

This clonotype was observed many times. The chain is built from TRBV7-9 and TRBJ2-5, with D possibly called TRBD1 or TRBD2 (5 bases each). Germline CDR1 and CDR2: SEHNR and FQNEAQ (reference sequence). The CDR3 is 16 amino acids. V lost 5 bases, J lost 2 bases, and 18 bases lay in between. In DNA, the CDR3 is TGTGCCAGCAGCCCAAGGGACGGTCACCTTCAAGAGACCCAGTACTTC. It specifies CASSPRDGHLQETQYF. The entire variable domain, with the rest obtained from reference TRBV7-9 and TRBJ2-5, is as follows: DTGVSQNPRHKITKRGQNVTFRCDPISEHNRLYWYRQTLGQGPEFLTYFQNEAQLEKSRLLSDRFSAERPKGSFSTLEIQRTEQGDSAMYLCASSPRDGHLQETQYFGPGTRLLVL.

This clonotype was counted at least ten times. The CDR3 DNA reads TGTGCCAGCAGCCCTGGACCGACGACTTATGGCTACACCTTC. It specifies CASSPGPTTYGYTF. The rearrangement uses TRBV9 and TRBJ1-2; D not certain. This CDR3 spans 14 amino acids. V was shortened by 4 bases and J by 5 bases, with 15 bases between the two germline ends. CDR1 and CDR2 from the germline V gene are SGDLS and YYNGEE. The full variable domain, rest sourced from reference TRBV9 and TRBJ1-2, is DSGVTQTPKHLITATGQRVTLRCSPRSGDLSVYWYQQSLDQGLQFLIQYYNGEERAKGNILERFSAQQFPDLHSELNLSSLELGDSALYFCASSPGPTTYGYTFGSGTRLTVV.

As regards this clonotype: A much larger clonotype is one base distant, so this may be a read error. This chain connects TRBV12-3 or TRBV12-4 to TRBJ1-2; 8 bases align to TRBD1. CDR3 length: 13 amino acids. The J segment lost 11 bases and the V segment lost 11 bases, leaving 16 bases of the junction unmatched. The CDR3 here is CACTDPLTGGYTF. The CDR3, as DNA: TGTGCCTGCACCGACCCCCTCACAGGGGGATACACCTTC.

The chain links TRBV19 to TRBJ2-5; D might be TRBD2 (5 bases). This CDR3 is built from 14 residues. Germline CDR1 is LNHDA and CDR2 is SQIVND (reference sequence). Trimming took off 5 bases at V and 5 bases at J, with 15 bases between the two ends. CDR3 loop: CASSPLGIVETQYF. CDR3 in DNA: TGTGCCAGTAGTCCACTCGGGATCGTCGAGACCCAGTACTTC.

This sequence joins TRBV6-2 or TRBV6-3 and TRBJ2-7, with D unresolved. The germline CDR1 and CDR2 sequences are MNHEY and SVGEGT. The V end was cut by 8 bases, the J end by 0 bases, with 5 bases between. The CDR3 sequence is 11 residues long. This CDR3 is CASAVSYEQYF. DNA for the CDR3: TGTGCCAGCGCAGTCTCCTACGAGCAGTACTTC.

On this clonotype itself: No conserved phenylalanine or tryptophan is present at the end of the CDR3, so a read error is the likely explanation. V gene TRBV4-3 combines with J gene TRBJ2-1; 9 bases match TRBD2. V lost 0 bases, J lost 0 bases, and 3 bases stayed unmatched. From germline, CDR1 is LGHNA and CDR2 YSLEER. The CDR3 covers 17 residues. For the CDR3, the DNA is TGCGCCAGCAGCCAAGAACCTAGCGGGGCCTCCTACAATGAGCAGTTCCTC. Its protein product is CASSQEPSGASYNEQFL.